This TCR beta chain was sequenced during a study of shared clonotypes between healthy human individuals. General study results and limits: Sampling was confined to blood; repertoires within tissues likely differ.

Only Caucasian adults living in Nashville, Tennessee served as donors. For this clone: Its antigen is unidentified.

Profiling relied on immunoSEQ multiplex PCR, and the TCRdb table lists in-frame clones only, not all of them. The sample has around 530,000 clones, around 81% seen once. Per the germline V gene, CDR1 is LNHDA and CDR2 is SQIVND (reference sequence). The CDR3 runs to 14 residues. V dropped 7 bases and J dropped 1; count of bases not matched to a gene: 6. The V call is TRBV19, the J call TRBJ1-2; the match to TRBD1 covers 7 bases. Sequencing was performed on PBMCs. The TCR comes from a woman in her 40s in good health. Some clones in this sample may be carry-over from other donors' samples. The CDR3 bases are TGTGCCAGTAATGGGGACAGAGTTAACTATGGCTACACCTTC. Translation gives CASNGDRVNYGYTF.